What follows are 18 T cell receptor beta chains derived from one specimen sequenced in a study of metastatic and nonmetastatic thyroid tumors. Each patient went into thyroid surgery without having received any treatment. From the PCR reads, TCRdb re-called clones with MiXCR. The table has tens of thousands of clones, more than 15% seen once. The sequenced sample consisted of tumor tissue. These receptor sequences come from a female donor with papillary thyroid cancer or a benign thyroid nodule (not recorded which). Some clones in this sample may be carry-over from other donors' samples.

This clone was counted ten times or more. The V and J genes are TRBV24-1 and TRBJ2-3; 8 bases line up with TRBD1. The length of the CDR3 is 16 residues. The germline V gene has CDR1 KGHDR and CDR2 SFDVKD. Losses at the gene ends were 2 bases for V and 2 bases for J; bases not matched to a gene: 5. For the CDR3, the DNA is TGTGCCACCAGTGATTCCTGGACAGGGCACACAGATACGCAGTATTTT. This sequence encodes CATSDSWTGHTDTQYF.

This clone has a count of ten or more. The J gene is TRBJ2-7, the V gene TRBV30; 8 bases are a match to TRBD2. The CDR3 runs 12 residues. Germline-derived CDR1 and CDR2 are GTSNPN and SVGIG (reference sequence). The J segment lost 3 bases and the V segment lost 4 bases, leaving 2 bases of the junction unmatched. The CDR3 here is CAWTGGGYEQYF. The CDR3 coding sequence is TGTGCCTGGACGGGAGGGGGCTACGAGCAGTACTTC.

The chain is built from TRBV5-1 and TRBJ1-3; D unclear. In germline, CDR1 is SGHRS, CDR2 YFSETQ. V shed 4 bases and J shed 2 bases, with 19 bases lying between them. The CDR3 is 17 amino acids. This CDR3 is CASSPTSQVAAGNTIYF. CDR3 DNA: TGCGCCAGCAGCCCTACCTCCCAGGTGGCCGCTGGAAACACCATATATTTT.

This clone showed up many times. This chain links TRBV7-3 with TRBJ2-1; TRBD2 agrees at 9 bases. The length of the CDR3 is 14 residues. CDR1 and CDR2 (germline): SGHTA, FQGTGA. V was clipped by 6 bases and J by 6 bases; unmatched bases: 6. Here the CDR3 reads CASRASGGSNEQFF. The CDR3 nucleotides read TGTGCCAGCAGAGCCAGCGGGGGGTCCAATGAGCAGTTCTTC.

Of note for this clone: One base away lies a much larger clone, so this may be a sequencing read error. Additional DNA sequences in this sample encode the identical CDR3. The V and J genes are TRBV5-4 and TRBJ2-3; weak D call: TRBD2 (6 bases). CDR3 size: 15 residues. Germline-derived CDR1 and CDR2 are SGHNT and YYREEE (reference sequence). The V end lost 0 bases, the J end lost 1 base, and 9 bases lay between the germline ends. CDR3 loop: CASSLGGGGTDTQYF. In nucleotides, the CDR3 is TGTGCCAGCAGCTTGGGGGGCGGGGGCACAGATACGCAGTATTTT.

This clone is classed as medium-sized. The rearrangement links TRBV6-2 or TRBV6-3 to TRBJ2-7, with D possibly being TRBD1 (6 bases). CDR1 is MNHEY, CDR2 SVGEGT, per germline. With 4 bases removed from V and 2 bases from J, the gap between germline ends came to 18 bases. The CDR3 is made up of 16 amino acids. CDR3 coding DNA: TGTGCCAGCAGTTTTCCCCTACAGGGAAGAACCTACGAGCAGTACTTC. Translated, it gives CASSFPLQGRTYEQYF.

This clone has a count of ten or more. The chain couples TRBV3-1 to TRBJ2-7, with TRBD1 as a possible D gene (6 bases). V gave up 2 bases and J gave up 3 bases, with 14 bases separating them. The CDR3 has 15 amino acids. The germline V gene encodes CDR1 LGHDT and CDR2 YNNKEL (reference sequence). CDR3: CASSQSGTPFYEQYF. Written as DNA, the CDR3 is TGTGCCAGCAGCCAATCCGGGACACCCTTCTACGAGCAGTACTTC.

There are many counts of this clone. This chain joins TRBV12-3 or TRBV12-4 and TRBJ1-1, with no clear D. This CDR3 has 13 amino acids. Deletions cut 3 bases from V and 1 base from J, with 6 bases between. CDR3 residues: CASSFGANTEAFF. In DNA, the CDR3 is TGTGCCAGCAGTTTTGGTGCGAACACTGAAGCTTTCTTT.

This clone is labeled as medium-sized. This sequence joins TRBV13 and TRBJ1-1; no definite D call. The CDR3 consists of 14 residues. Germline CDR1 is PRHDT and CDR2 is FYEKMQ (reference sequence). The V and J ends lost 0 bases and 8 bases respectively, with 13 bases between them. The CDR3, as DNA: TGTGCCAGCAGCTTAGGCGGAGCCTCGGGCGAAGCTTTCTTT. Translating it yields CASSLGGASGEAFF.

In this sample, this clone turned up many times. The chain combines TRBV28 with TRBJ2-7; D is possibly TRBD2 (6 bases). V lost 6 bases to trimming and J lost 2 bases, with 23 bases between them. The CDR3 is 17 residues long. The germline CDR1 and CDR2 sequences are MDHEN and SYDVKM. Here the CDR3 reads CASSPRYPRESAYEQYF. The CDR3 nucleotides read TGTGCCAGCAGCCCTCGGTACCCCCGGGAGTCCGCCTACGAGCAGTACTTC.

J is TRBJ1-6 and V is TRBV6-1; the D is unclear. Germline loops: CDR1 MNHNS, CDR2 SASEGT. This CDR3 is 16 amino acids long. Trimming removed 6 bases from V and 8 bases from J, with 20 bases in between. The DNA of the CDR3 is TGTGCCAGCAGAAAGGGCCCCTCGAGGGCGTATTCACCCCTCCACTTT. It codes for CASRKGPSRAYSPLHF.

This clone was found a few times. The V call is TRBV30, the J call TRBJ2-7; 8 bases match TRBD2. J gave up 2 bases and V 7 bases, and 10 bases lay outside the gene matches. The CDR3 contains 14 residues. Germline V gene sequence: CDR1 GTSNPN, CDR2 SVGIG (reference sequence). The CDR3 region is CAFSITSGAYEQYF. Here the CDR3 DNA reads TGTGCCTTTAGTATTACTAGCGGAGCCTACGAGCAGTACTTC. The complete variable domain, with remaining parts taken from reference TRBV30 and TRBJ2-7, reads SQTIHQWPATLVQPVGSPLSLECTVEGTSNPNLYWYRQAAGRGLQLLFYSVGIGQISSEVPQNLSASRPQDRQFILSSKKLLLSDSGFYLCAFSITSGAYEQYFGPGTRLTVT.

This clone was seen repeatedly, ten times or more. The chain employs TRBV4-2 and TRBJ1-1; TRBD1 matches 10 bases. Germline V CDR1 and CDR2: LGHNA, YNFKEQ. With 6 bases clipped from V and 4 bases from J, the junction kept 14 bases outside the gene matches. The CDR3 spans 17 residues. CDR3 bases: TGTGCCAGCAGATCTCCGAGACAGGGGGCGCCAAGCACTGAAGCTTTCTTT. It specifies CASRSPRQGAPSTEAFF.

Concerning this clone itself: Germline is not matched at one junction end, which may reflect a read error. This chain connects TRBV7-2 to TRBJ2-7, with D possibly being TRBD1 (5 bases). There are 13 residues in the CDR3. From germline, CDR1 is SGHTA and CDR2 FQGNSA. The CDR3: CASSLGVGPEHYF. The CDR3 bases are TGTGCCAGCAGCTTAGGGGTGGGGCCCGAGCATTACTTC.

This chain's CDR3 is CASSLVLGQVMEQYF. The CDR3 DNA reads as TGCGCCAGCAGCTTGGTCTTGGGACAGGTAATGGAGCAGTACTTC. The chain has TRBV5-1 and TRBJ2-7, with 8 bases aligning to TRBD1. Germline CDR1 SGHRS, CDR2 YFSETQ. Trimming at V came to 0 bases and at J to 7 bases, leaving 9 bases not matched to a gene. The CDR3 consists of 15 residues.

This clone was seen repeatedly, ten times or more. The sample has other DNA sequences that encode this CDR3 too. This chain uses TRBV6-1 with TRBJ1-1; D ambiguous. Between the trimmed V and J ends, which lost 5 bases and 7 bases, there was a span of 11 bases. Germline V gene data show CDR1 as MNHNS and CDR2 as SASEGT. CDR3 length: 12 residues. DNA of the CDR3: TGTGCCAGCAGTTGGAAGACGTTTGAAGCTTTCTTT. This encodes CASSWKTFEAFF.

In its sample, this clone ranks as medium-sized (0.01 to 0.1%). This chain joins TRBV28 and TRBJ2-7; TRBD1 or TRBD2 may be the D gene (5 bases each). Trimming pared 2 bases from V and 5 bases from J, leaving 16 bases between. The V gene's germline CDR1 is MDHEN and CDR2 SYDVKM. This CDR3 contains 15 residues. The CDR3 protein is CASSLTGTGAHEQYF. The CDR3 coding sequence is TGTGCCAGCAGTTTAACCGGGACCGGTGCACACGAGCAGTACTTC.

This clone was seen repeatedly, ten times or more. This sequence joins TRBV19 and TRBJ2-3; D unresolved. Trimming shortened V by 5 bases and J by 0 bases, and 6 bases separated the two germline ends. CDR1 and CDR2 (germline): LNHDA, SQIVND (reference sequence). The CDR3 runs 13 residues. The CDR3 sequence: CASSPDSTDTQYF. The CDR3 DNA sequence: TGTGCCAGTAGTCCGGACAGCACAGATACGCAGTATTTT.